This T cell receptor beta chain was retrieved from a study of blood T cells in healthy people across ages. A second PCR of roughly 7 to 11 cycles used a sample-barcoded 5' primer and a J-beta primer mix. Individual samples furnished no less than 2.5 million CDR3-containing paired-end reads apiece. TCRdb itself ran the 5' RACE reads through MiXCR, one entry per CDR3 protein. The sample lists 630,000 or so distinct CDR3 sequences, roughly 31% occurring once. About this clonotype itself: The target antigen is unknown.

Study results and limitations: Diversity of TCR beta per million T cells declined in a roughly linear way with age. CMV status of donors was unknown, possibly confounding expanded clonotype changes. Estimates of total diversity, which came from one million sequenced T cells, were considered to be underestimates.

The specimen was blood. This clonotype originated in a woman older than 75 in good health.

The CDR3 sequence is CASSQRGMYGYTF. Written as DNA, the CDR3 is TGTGCCAGCAGCCAACGAGGGATGTATGGCTACACCTTC. The rearrangement links TRBV6-2 or TRBV6-3 to TRBJ1-2; D remains ambiguous. CDR1 is MNHEY and CDR2 is SVGEGT in the germline V gene. Trimming left V 6 bases short and J 5 bases short, with 13 bases between. The CDR3 consists of 13 residues.